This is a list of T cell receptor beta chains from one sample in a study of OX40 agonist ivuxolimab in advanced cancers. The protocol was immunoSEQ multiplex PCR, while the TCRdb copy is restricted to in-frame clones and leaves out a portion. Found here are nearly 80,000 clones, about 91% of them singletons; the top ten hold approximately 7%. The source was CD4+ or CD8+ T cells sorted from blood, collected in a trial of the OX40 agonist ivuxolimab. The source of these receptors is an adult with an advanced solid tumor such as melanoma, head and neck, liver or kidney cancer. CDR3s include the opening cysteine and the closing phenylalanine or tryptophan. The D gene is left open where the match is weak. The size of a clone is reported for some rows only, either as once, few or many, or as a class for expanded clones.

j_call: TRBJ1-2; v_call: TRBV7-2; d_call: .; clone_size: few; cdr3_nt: TGTGCCAGCAGCCCAGCGGGGGCGGGCGCGGGGTATGGCTACACCTTC; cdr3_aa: CASSPAGAGAGYGYTF
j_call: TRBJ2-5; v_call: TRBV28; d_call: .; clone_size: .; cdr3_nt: TGTGCCAGCAGTCCCCCCTTGGGGAGCAAATACTTC; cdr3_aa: CASSPPLGSKYF
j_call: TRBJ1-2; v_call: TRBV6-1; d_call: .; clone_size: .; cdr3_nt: TGTGCCAGCAGAATCCGGGGCGAGTGGGGCTACACCTTC; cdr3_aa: CASRIRGEWGYTF
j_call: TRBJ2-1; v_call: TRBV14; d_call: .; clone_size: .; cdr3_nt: TGTGCCAGCAGCCGATACCCAGGTAGCTCCTACAATGAGCAGTTCTTC; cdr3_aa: CASSRYPGSSYNEQFF
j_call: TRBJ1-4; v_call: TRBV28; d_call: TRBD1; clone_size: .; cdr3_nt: TGTGCCAGCAGGCGAAGACAGGGATGGAATGAAAAACTGTTTTTT; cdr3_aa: CASRRRQGWNEKLFF
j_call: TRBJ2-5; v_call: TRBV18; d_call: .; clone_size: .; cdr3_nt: TGTGCCAGCTCAACTTGGGGTTTCCAAGAGACCCAGTACTTC; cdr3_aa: CASSTWGFQETQYF
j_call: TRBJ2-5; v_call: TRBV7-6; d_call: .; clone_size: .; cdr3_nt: TGTGCCAGCAGCCCTAAGACAGGGAGGCGAGAGACCCAGTACTTC; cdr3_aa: CASSPKTGRRETQYF
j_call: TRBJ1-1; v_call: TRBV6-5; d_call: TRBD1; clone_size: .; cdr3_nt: TGTGCCAGCAGTCAGGACAGGGCAAACACTGAAGCTTTCTTT; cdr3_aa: CASSQDRANTEAFF
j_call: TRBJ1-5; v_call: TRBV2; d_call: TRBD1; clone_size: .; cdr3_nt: TGTGCCAGCACGAAAGACAGGGTAAATCAGCCCCAGCATTTT; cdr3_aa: CASTKDRVNQPQHF
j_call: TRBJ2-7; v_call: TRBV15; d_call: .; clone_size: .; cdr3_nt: TGTGCCACCAGCAGAGATAGAACAGCAGGGAGGGAGCAGTACTTC; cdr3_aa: CATSRDRTAGREQYF
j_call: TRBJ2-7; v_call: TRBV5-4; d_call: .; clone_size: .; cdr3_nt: TGTGCCAGCAGCTTAGACTCAAGCTCCTACGAGCAGTACTTC; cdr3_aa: CASSLDSSSYEQYF
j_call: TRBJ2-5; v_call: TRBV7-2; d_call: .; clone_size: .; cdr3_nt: TGTGCCAGCAGCTTAGAGACGAGACCTTTCGAGACCCAGTACTTC; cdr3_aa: CASSLETRPFETQYF
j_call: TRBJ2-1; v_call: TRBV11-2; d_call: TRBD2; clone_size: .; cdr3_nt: TGTGCCAGCAGCGGAGGGCTAGCGGGAACCGGCAATGAGCAGTTCTTC; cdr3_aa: CASSGGLAGTGNEQFF
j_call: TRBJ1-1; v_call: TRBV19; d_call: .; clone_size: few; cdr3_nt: TGTGCCAGTAGTAATACAGGGTTTTTGGTTATGAACACTGAAGCTTTCTTT; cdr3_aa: CASSNTGFLVMNTEAFF
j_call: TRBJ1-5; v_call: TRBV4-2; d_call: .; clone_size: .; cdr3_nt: TGTGCCAGCAGCCAAGCGAATCAGCCCCAGCATTTT; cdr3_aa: CASSQANQPQHF
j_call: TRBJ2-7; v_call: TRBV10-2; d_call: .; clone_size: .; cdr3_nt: TGCGCCAGCAGTCAGAGGAGCTCCTACGAGCAGTACTTC; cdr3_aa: CASSQRSSYEQYF
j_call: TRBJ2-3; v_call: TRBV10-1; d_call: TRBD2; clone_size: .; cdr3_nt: TGCGCCAGCAGTGAAGTAGCGGGAGACGATACGCAGTATTTT; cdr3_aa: CASSEVAGDDTQYF
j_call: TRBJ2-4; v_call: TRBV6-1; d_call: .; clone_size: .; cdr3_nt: TGTGCCAGCAGTGTCGAGGGGAAACCCAAAAACATTCAGTACTTC; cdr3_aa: CASSVEGKPKNIQYF
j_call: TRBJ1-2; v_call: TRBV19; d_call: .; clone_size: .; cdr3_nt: TGTGCCAGTAGTATATCTGGCAGTTCTCTGGCTGGCTACACCTTC; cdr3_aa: CASSISGSSLAGYTF
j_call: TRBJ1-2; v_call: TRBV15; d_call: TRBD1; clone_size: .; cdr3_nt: TGTGCCACCAATCCGGACAGGGGTCCCTATGGCTACACCTTC; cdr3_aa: CATNPDRGPYGYTF
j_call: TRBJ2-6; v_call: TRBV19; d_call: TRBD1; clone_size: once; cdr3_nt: TGTGCCAGTAGTATAGACGGCCCGGGACAGGGCTCTGGGGCCAACGTCCTGACTTTC; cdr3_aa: CASSIDGPGQGSGANVLTF
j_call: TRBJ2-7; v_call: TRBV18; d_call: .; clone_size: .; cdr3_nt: TGTGCCAGCTCACCTGCCCAGGGGCACTACGAGCAGTACTTC; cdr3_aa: CASSPAQGHYEQYF
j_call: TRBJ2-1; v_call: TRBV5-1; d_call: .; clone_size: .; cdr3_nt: TGCGCCAGCAGCTCTCCTTCCGGCTCCTACAATGAGCAGTTCTTC; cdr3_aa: CASSSPSGSYNEQFF
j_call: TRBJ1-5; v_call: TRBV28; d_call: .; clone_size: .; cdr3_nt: TGTGCCAGCAGTTTGAGCCCGGTCAATCAGCCCCAGCATTTT; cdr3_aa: CASSLSPVNQPQHF
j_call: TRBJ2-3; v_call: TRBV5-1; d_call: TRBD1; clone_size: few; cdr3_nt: TGCGCCAGCAGCTTAGAAAGGACAGGGGGCGGCACAGATACGCAGTATTTT; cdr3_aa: CASSLERTGGGTDTQYF
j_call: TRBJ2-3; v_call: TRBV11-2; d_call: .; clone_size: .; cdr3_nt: TGTGCCAGCGGAGGGGCTAGGACGCAGTATTTT; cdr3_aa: CASGGARTQYF
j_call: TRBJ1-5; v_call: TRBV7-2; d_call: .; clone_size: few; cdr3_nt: TGTGCCAGCAGCTTAGATGCGGGAGGTAATCAGCCCCAGCATTTT; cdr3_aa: CASSLDAGGNQPQHF
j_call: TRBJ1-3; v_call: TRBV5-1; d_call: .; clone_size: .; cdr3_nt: TGCGCCAGCAGCGAAACCGGGACGGGAGGAAACACCATATATTTT; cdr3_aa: CASSETGTGGNTIYF
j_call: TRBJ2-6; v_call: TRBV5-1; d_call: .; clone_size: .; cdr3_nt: TGCGCCAGCAGGACGGGACGGTCCTCTGGGGCCAACGTCCTGACTTTC; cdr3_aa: CASRTGRSSGANVLTF
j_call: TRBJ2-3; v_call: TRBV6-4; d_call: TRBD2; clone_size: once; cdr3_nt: TGTGCCAGCAGTGACTTCCCTTTGAGGACTAGCGGGGGGGGTAGCACAGATACGCAGTATTTT; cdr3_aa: CASSDFPLRTSGGGSTDTQYF
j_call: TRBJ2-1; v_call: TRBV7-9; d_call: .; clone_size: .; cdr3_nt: TGTGCCAGCAGCTTTAGACAGGACTACAATGAGCAGTTCTTC; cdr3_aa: CASSFRQDYNEQFF
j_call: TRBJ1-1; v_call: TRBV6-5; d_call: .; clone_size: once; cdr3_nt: TGTGCCAGCAGTTACGGCGTTATGAACACTGAAGCTTTCTTT; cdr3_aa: CASSYGVMNTEAFF
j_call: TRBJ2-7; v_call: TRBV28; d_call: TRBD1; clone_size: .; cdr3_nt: TGTGCCAGCAGTCCGGGACAGGGCTACGAGCAGTACTTC; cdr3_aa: CASSPGQGYEQYF